The clone carrying this T cell receptor beta chain was detected many times. The antigen remains unidentified. V was clipped by 3 bases and J by 4 bases; unmatched bases: 6. The CDR3 is 15 amino acids. Germline values: CDR1 MDHEN, CDR2 SYDVKM. These data originate in a study of molecular identifiers for immune sequencing clone quantification. General study points: Clone sizes could be underestimated for highly expanded clones when identical TCR molecules share a barcode. Under 1% of molecules in naive cells, but over 97% of effector molecules, belonged to clones above 20 RNA copies. Jurkat TCR RNA spiked in from one cell could reportedly be detected among some 1 million naive cells.

Library preparation followed earlier protocols using designated TCR primers. MiXCR was run by TCRdb on the PCR reads, yielding one entry per CDR3 protein. This table holds about 510,000 distinct CDR3 sequences, about 20% found once. Sequencing was carried out using naive CD8+ T cells from blood, with Jurkat cell RNA spiked in. Subset reported: FACS-sorted CD8+CD4-CCR7+CD45RA+ naive T cells. V and J are TRBV28 and TRBJ2-3; 8 bases map to TRBD2. This TCR derives from a human donor in good health. Some libraries in this study had Jurkat cell RNA spiked in. The CDR3: CASSLTGGPADTQYF. CDR3 coding DNA: TGTGCCAGCAGTTTGACGGGAGGGCCTGCAGATACGCAGTATTTT.